Shown below are 29 T cell receptor beta chains from a single sample sequenced in a study of cytotoxic CD8 clonotypes in ibrutinib-treated CLL (dated by TCRdb to the early 2020s). Preparation of the library involved the immunoSEQ multiplex PCR assay. TCRdb's version of the immuneACCESS table is confined to in-frame rearrangements and falls short of the full clone set. An unresolved V gene accounts for under half of the shortfall where checked; the remainder is of unknown origin. For this sample there are about 140,000 clones; around 80% appear just once. Less than 8.5% of the sample rests with the top ten. The sequences come from PBMCs, collected after 36 months of ibrutinib treatment. The receptors here all came from a human donor with chronic lymphocytic leukemia.

The chain uses TRBV27 and TRBJ1-6; D perhaps matches TRBD1 (6 bases). The CDR3 is 14 amino acids. V lost 3 bases and J lost 9, with 12 bases in between. In germline, CDR1 is MNHEY, CDR2 SMNVEV (reference sequence). The chain's CDR3 is CASSFGGQGSPLHF. CDR3 nucleotides: TGTGCCAGCAGTTTCGGGGGGCAGGGTTCACCCCTCCACTTT.

The chain is built from TRBV11-1 and TRBJ2-3; TRBD1 matches at 7 bases. Germline CDR1 reads SGHAT; CDR2 reads FQDESV (reference sequence). The CDR3 spans 14 residues. V was clipped by 6 bases and J by 4 bases; unmatched bases: 7. The chain's CDR3 is CASSRGQGADTQYF. For the CDR3, the DNA is TGTGCCAGCAGTCGTGGGCAGGGGGCAGATACGCAGTATTTT. The full variable domain, completed using reference TRBV11-1 and TRBJ2-3, is EAEVAQSPRYKITEKSQAVAFWCDPISGHATLYWYRQILGQGPELLVQFQDESVVDDSQLPKDRFSAERLKGVDSTLKIQPAELGDSAMYLCASSRGQGADTQYFGPGTRLTVL.

The chain uses TRBV13 and TRBJ2-5; 9 bases match TRBD1. The V and J ends lost 5 bases and 4 bases, in that order; junction bases with no gene match: 8. Per the germline V gene, CDR1 is PRHDT and CDR2 is FYEKMQ (reference sequence). This CDR3 spans 15 amino acids. CDR3 in DNA: TGTGCCAGCAGCCCCCGCGGGACAGGGACAGAGACCCAGTACTTC. This translates into CASSPRGTGTETQYF.

V gene TRBV6-5 combines with J gene TRBJ1-5; D is possibly TRBD1 (5 bases). The V end was cut by 6 bases, the J end by 6 bases, with 12 bases between. The length of the CDR3 is 13 residues. From germline, CDR1 is MNHEY and CDR2 SVGAGI. CDR3 bases: TGTGCCAGCAGGTTAGCGGGGGGTCAGCCCCAGCATTTT. It yields the protein CASRLAGGQPQHF.

This clone was seen just once. The V call is TRBV29-1, the J call TRBJ1-5, with TRBD1 matching 9 bases. The CDR3 covers 13 residues. V dropped 5 bases and J dropped 7; count of bases not matched to a gene: 6. Germline V lookup: CDR1 SQVTM, CDR2 ANQGSEA. CDR3 sequence: CSVKQGAGQPQHF. CDR3 DNA sequence: TGCAGCGTTAAACAGGGGGCCGGGCAGCCCCAGCATTTT. Filled out from reference TRBV29-1 and TRBJ1-5, the complete variable domain reads SAVISQKPSRDICQRGTSLTIQCQVDSQVTMMFWYRQQPGQSLTLIATANQGSEATYESGFVIDKFPISRPNLTFSTLTVSNMSPEDSSIYLCSVKQGAGQPQHFGDGTRLSIL.

The chain joins TRBV18 to TRBJ1-3; D is unclear. Germline CDR1 reads KGHSH; CDR2 reads LQKENI. The CDR3 runs to 16 residues. V dropped 1 base and J dropped 0 bases, with 10 bases sitting between them. DNA of the CDR3: TGTGCCAGCTCACCACTCGAACAGATCTCTGGAAACACCATATATTTT. Translated: CASSPLEQISGNTIYF. The variable domain in full, with the rest retrieved from reference TRBV18 and TRBJ1-3, is NAGVMQNPRHLVRRRGQEARLRCSPMKGHSHVYWYRQLPEEGLKFMVYLQKENIIDESGMPKERFSAEFPKEGPSILRIQQVVRGDSAAYFCASSPLEQISGNTIYFGEGSWLTVV.

This sequence joins TRBV4-1 and TRBJ2-7, with D maybe TRBD2 (5 bases). Between the trimmed V and J ends, which lost 5 bases and 0 bases, there was a span of 5 bases. The CDR3 extends over 12 amino acids. In germline, CDR1 is MGHRA, CDR2 YSYEKL. The CDR3 region is CASSGSSYEQYF. In nucleotides, the CDR3 is TGCGCCAGCAGCGGGAGCTCCTACGAGCAGTACTTC.

This clone was counted only a few times. The chain employs TRBV4-2 and TRBJ1-1; D gene ambiguous. The CDR3 has 11 residues. V gave up 7 bases and J gave up 2 bases, with 5 bases separating them. The germline gives CDR1 LGHNA, CDR2 YNFKEQ. The CDR3 region is CASIHNTEAFF. The CDR3 DNA reads TGTGCCAGCATCCATAACACTGAAGCTTTCTTT.

The V gene is TRBV6-5, the J gene TRBJ1-1, with D unclear. V lost 4 bases to trimming and J lost 3 bases, with 15 bases between them. This CDR3 comprises 15 residues. Germline CDR1 and CDR2: MNHEY and SVGAGI. The CDR3, as DNA: TGTGCCAGCAGTTCCCCCGCAGGTCGTTACACTGAAGCTTTCTTT. Translating gives CASSSPAGRYTEAFF.

The chain carries TRBV5-6 and TRBJ2-4, with D perhaps matching TRBD2 (6 bases). Germline CDR1 and CDR2: SGHDT and YYEEEE. Trimming left V 5 bases short and J 7 bases short, with 7 bases between. This CDR3 region has 11 residues. The chain's CDR3 is CASSGGNIQYF. CDR3 DNA: TGTGCCAGCAGTGGGGGGAACATTCAGTACTTC.

The J gene is TRBJ2-1, the V gene TRBV19, with TRBD2 identical over 13 bases. The CDR3 is made up of 15 amino acids. V trimming: 3 bases; J trimming: 10 bases; junction bases outside the gene matches: 6. Germline V gene sequence: CDR1 LNHDA, CDR2 SQIVND (reference sequence). DNA of the CDR3: TGTGCCAGTAGTATCACACTAGCGGGGGGGAACGAGCAGTTCTTC. This sequence encodes CASSITLAGGNEQFF.

This rearrangement joins TRBV25-1 to TRBJ1-4; D remains unclear. CDR1 MGHDK and CDR2 SYGVNS come from the germline V gene. The V end lost 2 bases, the J end lost 8 bases, and 6 bases lay between the germline ends. This CDR3 region has 12 residues. For the CDR3, the DNA is TGTGCCAGCAGTGAACTCGGGGAAAAACTGTTTTTT. The encoded protein is CASSELGEKLFF.

This clone was seen ten or more times. The rearrangement links TRBV18 to TRBJ1-6, with D uncertain. V gave up 5 bases and J gave up 9 bases, with 8 bases separating them. There are 12 residues in the CDR3. Looked up from germline, CDR1 is KGHSH and CDR2 is LQKENI. The DNA for the CDR3 is TGTGCCAGCTCAGGATTTAGTTCACCCCTCCACTTT. Translation gives CASSGFSSPLHF. Supplemented by reference TRBV18 and TRBJ1-6, the full variable domain reads NAGVMQNPRHLVRRRGQEARLRCSPMKGHSHVYWYRQLPEEGLKFMVYLQKENIIDESGMPKERFSAEFPKEGPSILRIQQVVRGDSAAYFCASSGFSSPLHFGNGTRLTVT.

The J gene is TRBJ1-2, the V gene TRBV29-1; 11 positions agree with TRBD1. CDR1 is SQVTM and CDR2 is ANQGSEA in the germline V gene. The CDR3 length is 13 residues. Trimming took 5 bases from V and 6 from J; bases not matched to a gene: 5. CDR3 residues: CSVWTGGIDGYTF. The CDR3 nucleotides read TGCAGCGTTTGGACAGGGGGCATAGATGGCTACACCTTC.

V usage is TRBV6-1 and J usage is TRBJ1-2, with 7 bases matching TRBD1. Germline CDR1 reads MNHNS; CDR2 reads SASEGT. V trimming: 3 bases; J trimming: 3 bases; junction bases outside the gene matches: 7. The CDR3 length is 15 residues. The CDR3 DNA reads as TGTGCCAGCAGTGACCGGGGACAGCGCCACTATGGCTACACCTTC. This gives the protein CASSDRGQRHYGYTF.

V is TRBV19 and J is TRBJ1-2; D remains unclear. The V gene's germline CDR1 is LNHDA and CDR2 SQIVND (reference sequence). Trimming removed 3 bases from V and 0 bases from J, with 5 bases in between. There are 13 residues in the CDR3. The CDR3 sequence is CASSMAPNYGYTF. CDR3 DNA: TGTGCCAGTAGTATGGCCCCTAACTATGGCTACACCTTC.

The chain is built from TRBV19 and TRBJ2-7; 14 nucleotides agree with TRBD2. The CDR3 has 17 amino acids. Trimming took 5 bases from V and 2 from J; bases not matched to a gene: 8. Germline lookup yields CDR1 LNHDA and CDR2 SQIVND (reference sequence). This chain's CDR3 is CASSGLAGGPRTYEQYF. CDR3 bases: TGTGCCAGTAGTGGACTAGCGGGAGGCCCTAGAACCTACGAGCAGTACTTC.

The chain joins TRBV9 to TRBJ1-6, with unresolved D. Germline CDR1 and CDR2: SGDLS and YYNGEE. Between the trimmed V and J ends, which lost 0 bases and 1 base, there was a span of 11 bases. There are 17 residues in the CDR3. CDR3 bases: TGTGCCAGCAGCGTAGCATTCGGGTCTTCCTATAATTCACCCCTCCACTTT. Its protein is CASSVAFGSSYNSPLHF. The full variable domain, with the rest looked up from reference TRBV9 and TRBJ1-6, is DSGVTQTPKHLITATGQRVTLRCSPRSGDLSVYWYQQSLDQGLQFLIQYYNGEERAKGNILERFSAQQFPDLHSELNLSSLELGDSALYFCASSVAFGSSYNSPLHFGNGTRLTVT.

The chain carries TRBV7-6 and TRBJ2-3; TRBD2 matches at 9 bases. Per the germline V gene, CDR1 is SGHVS and CDR2 is FNYEAQ. V shed 5 bases and J 0 bases; nucleotides not matched to a gene: 9. This CDR3 spans 17 amino acids. CDR3 region: CASSNRLADSSTDTQYF. CDR3 DNA: TGTGCCAGCAGCAATAGACTAGCGGATTCCAGCACAGATACGCAGTATTTT.

The genes are TRBV4-1 and TRBJ1-3; TRBD1 is a possible D gene (5 bases). The length of the CDR3 is 17 residues. Between the trimmed V and J ends, which lost 4 bases and 4 bases, there was a span of 20 bases. Germline assignment: CDR1 MGHRA and CDR2 YSYEKL. Written as DNA, the CDR3 is TGCGCCAGCAGCCCAGCGCGGGTGGGGGGGAAAGGAAACACCATATATTTT. Its protein is CASSPARVGGKGNTIYF.

This sequence joins TRBV30 and TRBJ1-2; no firm D call. The germline V gene has CDR1 GTSNPN and CDR2 SVGIG (reference sequence). The CDR3 has 13 residues. The V end was cut by 3 bases, the J end by 7 bases, with 15 bases between. The CDR3 nucleotides read TGTGCCTGGAGGCGTCCGGGATGGAGTGGCTACACCTTC. This encodes CAWRRPGWSGYTF.

The chain has TRBV5-1 and TRBJ1-1; D is ambiguous. The CDR3 is made up of 14 amino acids. Germline CDR1 is SGHRS and CDR2 is YFSETQ. V lost 0 bases, J lost 5 bases, and 11 bases lay in between. The CDR3 sequence: CASSLAAGWTEAFF. DNA of the CDR3: TGCGCCAGCAGCTTGGCCGCCGGTTGGACTGAAGCTTTCTTT.

The rearrangement links TRBV28 to TRBJ1-5; D may be TRBD1 (6 bases). V was shortened by 3 bases and J by 5 bases, with 8 bases between the two germline ends. Germline loops: CDR1 MDHEN, CDR2 SYDVKM. The CDR3 length is 13 residues. The CDR3 DNA is TGTGCCAGCAGTTTCGACAGGCATCAGCCCCAGCATTTT. It encodes CASSFDRHQPQHF.

The chain has TRBV28 and TRBJ2-7; D perhaps matches TRBD1 (5 bases). Germline CDR1 reads MDHEN; CDR2 reads SYDVKM. The CDR3 sequence is 15 residues long. Trimming removed 4 bases from V and 3 bases from J, with 16 bases in between. CDR3 region: CASSSTGANHYEQYF. DNA of the CDR3: TGTGCCAGCAGTTCAACAGGCGCCAATCACTACGAGCAGTACTTC.

J is TRBJ1-6 and V is TRBV30, with D unresolved. V was trimmed by 5 bases and J by 10 bases, leaving 6 bases between them. Germline V gene lookup returns CDR1 GTSNPN and CDR2 SVGIG (reference sequence). The CDR3 contains 10 residues. CDR3 nucleotides: TGTGCCTGGGGCGTGTCACCCCTCCACTTT. This sequence encodes CAWGVSPLHF.

This chain uses TRBV7-9 with TRBJ2-2; D is unclear. Germline V CDR1 and CDR2: SEHNR, FQNEAQ (reference sequence). V shed 8 bases and J shed 6 bases, with 7 bases lying between them. The CDR3 extends over 11 amino acids. The CDR3, as DNA: TGTGCCAGCTCCCAAGCCGGGGAGCTGTTTTTT. Encoded protein: CASSQAGELFF.

The genes are TRBV10-3 and TRBJ1-2; TRBD1 matches at 8 bases. The germline V gene has CDR1 ENHRY and CDR2 SYGVKD. This CDR3 has 12 amino acids. The J segment lost 8 bases and the V segment lost 5 bases, leaving 4 bases of the junction unmatched. This CDR3 reads CAISQGAGGYTF. CDR3 coding DNA: TGTGCCATCAGTCAGGGGGCTGGCGGCTACACCTTC.

The V gene is TRBV5-6, the J gene TRBJ2-7, with a possible D match to TRBD2 (5 bases). CDR3 length: 14 amino acids. The V and J ends lost 0 bases and 2 bases respectively, with 9 bases between them. The germline gives CDR1 SGHDT, CDR2 YYEEEE. CDR3 in amino acids: CASSLAGDTYEQYF. CDR3 bases: TGTGCCAGCAGCTTGGCCGGGGATACCTACGAGCAGTACTTC.

The chain employs TRBV6-1 and TRBJ2-7; 7 nucleotides align to TRBD1. Trimming cost V 6 bases and J 6 bases; bases outside gene matches: 11. This CDR3 has 14 amino acids. Germline values: CDR1 MNHNS, CDR2 SASEGT. The CDR3 coding sequence is TGTGCCAGCAGCCTGGACAGGATTAATTTCGAGCAGTACTTC. It is translated as CASSLDRINFEQYF.